This entry lists 15 T cell receptor beta chains sequenced from one sample in a study of OX40 agonist ivuxolimab in advanced cancers. The method was immunoSEQ multiplex PCR; TCRdb's version includes in-frame clones alone and lacks a portion of them. The sample includes 70,000 to 95,000 clones, 80% to 95% seen only once; the top ten take 0.33%. Specimen: CD4+ or CD8+ T cells sorted from blood, collected in a trial of the OX40 agonist ivuxolimab. These receptors were taken from an adult with an advanced solid tumor such as melanoma, head and neck, liver or kidney cancer.

The chain joins TRBV5-1 to TRBJ2-2, with D tentatively TRBD1 (5 bases). V gave up 0 bases and J gave up 3 bases, with 9 bases separating them. CDR1 and CDR2 (germline): SGHRS, YFSETQ. The CDR3 has 15 residues. The CDR3 reads CASSLGGSDTGELFF. In DNA form, the CDR3 reads TGCGCCAGCAGCTTGGGGGGCAGTGACACCGGGGAGCTGTTTTTT.

The gene calls are TRBV6-5 and TRBJ2-1; D is unresolved. The germline V gene has CDR1 MNHEY and CDR2 SVGAGI. The length of the CDR3 is 14 residues. The ends were cut back, 0 bases at V and 6 bases at J, with 9 bases in the middle. The CDR3 spells CASSYSNAGNEQFF. The DNA for the CDR3 is TGTGCCAGCAGTTACTCGAACGCAGGCAATGAGCAGTTCTTC.

The chain carries TRBV19 and TRBJ1-1; D gene uncertain. CDR3 length equals 15 residues. Germline loops: CDR1 LNHDA, CDR2 SQIVND (reference sequence). The ends were cut back, 4 bases at V and 5 bases at J, with 17 bases in the middle. CDR3 protein: CASSSTPGMVTEAFF. The DNA of the CDR3 is TGTGCCAGTAGTAGCACTCCAGGTATGGTGACTGAAGCTTTCTTT. Combining the CDR3 with reference TRBV19 and TRBJ1-1 gives the whole variable domain DGGITQSPKYLFRKEGQNVTLSCEQNLNHDAMYWYRQDPGQGLRLIYYSQIVNDFQKGDIAEGYSVSREKKESFPLTVTSAQKNPTAFYLCASSSTPGMVTEAFFGQGTRLTVV.

The genes are TRBV10-3 and TRBJ1-3; a possible D gene is TRBD1 (5 bases). In germline, CDR1 is ENHRY, CDR2 SYGVKD. Between the trimmed V and J ends, which lost 11 bases and 0 bases, there was a span of 8 bases. There are 12 residues in the CDR3. CDR3 region: CAADSSGNTIYF. In nucleotides, the CDR3 is TGTGCCGCCGACAGCTCTGGAAACACCATATATTTT.

The chain combines TRBV30 with TRBJ2-5; D perhaps matches TRBD2 (5 bases). Germline CDR1 GTSNPN, CDR2 SVGIG (reference sequence). The CDR3 loop spans 12 amino acids. V lost 5 bases and J 4 bases, leaving 11 bases between the germline ends. Here the CDR3 reads CAWAGLGETQYF. DNA of the CDR3: TGTGCCTGGGCAGGACTTGGAGAGACCCAGTACTTC.

The chain employs TRBV9 and TRBJ2-3; 12 bases map to TRBD2. The CDR3 loop spans 18 amino acids. Trimming removed 0 bases from V and 0 bases from J; junction bases left unmatched: 5. In germline, CDR1 is SGDLS, CDR2 YYNGEE. The CDR3 DNA sequence: TGTGCCAGCAGCGTAGGACTAGCGGGGGTGTTTAGCACAGATACGCAGTATTTT. Translation: CASSVGLAGVFSTDTQYF. The full variable domain, in which reference TRBV9 and TRBJ2-3 provide the parts outside the CDR3, is DSGVTQTPKHLITATGQRVTLRCSPRSGDLSVYWYQQSLDQGLQFLIQYYNGEERAKGNILERFSAQQFPDLHSELNLSSLELGDSALYFCASSVGLAGVFSTDTQYFGPGTRLTVL.

The chain has TRBV11-2 and TRBJ1-1; D ambiguous. This CDR3 region has 13 residues. V was shortened by 3 bases and J by 1 base, with 6 bases between the two germline ends. Per germline, CDR1 SGHAT and CDR2 FQNNGV. CDR3 nucleotides: TGTGCCAGCAGCTTTCTGGAGAACACTGAAGCTTTCTTT. Its protein is CASSFLENTEAFF.

This chain uses TRBV14 with TRBJ1-2; TRBD1 is a possible D gene (6 bases). The ends were cut back, 0 bases at V and 8 bases at J, with 13 bases in the middle. Germline V lookup: CDR1 SGHDN, CDR2 FVKESK. There are 14 residues in the CDR3. The CDR3 bases are TGTGCCAGCAGCCAAGATCAGGGGCGTGGCGGCTACACCTTC. This sequence encodes CASSQDQGRGGYTF.

The chain joins TRBV30 to TRBJ2-7; D ambiguous. Between the trimmed V and J ends, which lost 2 bases and 0 bases, there was a span of 11 bases. The CDR3 spans 14 residues. The germline V gene encodes CDR1 GTSNPN and CDR2 SVGIG (reference sequence). CDR3 residues: CAWSLPPSSYEQYF. The CDR3 DNA is TGTGCCTGGAGTCTACCTCCGAGCTCCTACGAGCAGTACTTC. Variable domain in full (rest from reference TRBV30 and TRBJ2-7): SQTIHQWPATLVQPVGSPLSLECTVEGTSNPNLYWYRQAAGRGLQLLFYSVGIGQISSEVPQNLSASRPQDRQFILSSKKLLLSDSGFYLCAWSLPPSSYEQYFGPGTRLTVT.

This sequence joins TRBV7-9 and TRBJ2-5; TRBD1 aligns across 8 bases. J gave up 4 bases and V 5 bases, and 9 bases lay outside the gene matches. This CDR3 has 15 amino acids. CDR1 is SEHNR and CDR2 is FQNEAQ in the germline V gene (reference sequence). CDR3 sequence (DNA): TGTGCCAGCAGCCCCGGACAGGGAAAGGTAGAGACCCAGTACTTC. It translates to CASSPGQGKVETQYF.

A single count supports this clone. This chain joins TRBV28 and TRBJ2-7, with a possible D match to TRBD2 (6 bases). V lost 3 bases, J lost 2 bases, and 14 bases lay in between. The CDR3 has 15 residues. The germline V gene has CDR1 MDHEN and CDR2 SYDVKM. As DNA, the CDR3 is TGTGCCAGCAGTTTTAGCCAGGGAGGCCCCTACGAGCAGTACGTC. Translation: CASSFSQGGPYEQYV.

This clone appeared a few times. The chain combines TRBV10-3 with TRBJ1-1; 8 positions match TRBD1. Trimming at V came to 4 bases and at J to 10 bases, leaving 5 bases not matched to a gene. The CDR3 contains 12 residues. Germline V gene data show CDR1 as ENHRY and CDR2 as SYGVKD. CDR3 coding DNA: TGTGCCATCAGTGGAGGACAGGGACGAGCTTTCTTT. Its translation is CAISGGQGRAFF.

V is TRBV2 and J is TRBJ1-1; a weak D match, TRBD1 (5 bases). The CDR3 length is 14 residues. CDR1 is SNHLY, CDR2 FYNNEI, per germline. Trimming cost V 8 bases and J 0 bases, with 13 bases left between them. The CDR3 spells CASSFQGVNTEAFF. DNA of the CDR3: TGTGCCAGCTCATTTCAGGGAGTGAACACTGAAGCTTTCTTT.

This chain connects TRBV4-1 to TRBJ2-3; D is perhaps TRBD2 (6 bases). Trimming shortened V by 0 bases and J by 0 bases, and 13 bases separated the two germline ends. The CDR3 length is 17 residues. Germline CDR1 MGHRA, CDR2 YSYEKL. CDR3 nucleotides: TGCGCCAGCAGCCAAGATCTGGTGGGGACTAGCACAGATACGCAGTATTTT. Translating gives CASSQDLVGTSTDTQYF.

V and J are TRBV6-5 and TRBJ1-6; D is ambiguous. With 2 bases removed from V and 7 bases from J, the gap between germline ends came to 12 bases. Germline V gene sequence: CDR1 MNHEY, CDR2 SVGAGI. The CDR3 sequence is 15 residues long. CDR3 protein: CASSYLRTGNSPLHF. CDR3 coding DNA: TGTGCCAGCAGTTACCTCCGGACCGGGAATTCACCCCTCCACTTT.